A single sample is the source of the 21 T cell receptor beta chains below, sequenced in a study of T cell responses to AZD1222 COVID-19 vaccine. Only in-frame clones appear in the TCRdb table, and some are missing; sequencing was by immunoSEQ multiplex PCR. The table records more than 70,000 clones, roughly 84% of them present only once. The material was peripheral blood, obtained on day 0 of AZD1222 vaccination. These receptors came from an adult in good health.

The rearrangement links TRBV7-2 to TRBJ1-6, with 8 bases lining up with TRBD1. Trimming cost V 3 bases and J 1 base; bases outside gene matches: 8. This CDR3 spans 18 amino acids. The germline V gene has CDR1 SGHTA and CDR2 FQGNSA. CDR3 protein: CASSFPGGDRSYNSPLHF. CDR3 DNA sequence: TGTGCCAGCAGCTTCCCAGGGGGCGACCGGTCCTATAATTCACCCCTCCACTTT.

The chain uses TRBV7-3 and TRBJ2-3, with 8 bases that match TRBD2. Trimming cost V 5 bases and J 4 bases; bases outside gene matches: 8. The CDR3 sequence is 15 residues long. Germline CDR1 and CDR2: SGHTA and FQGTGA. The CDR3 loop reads CASSPRSGGPDTQYF. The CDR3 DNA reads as TGTGCCAGCAGCCCGAGGAGCGGGGGCCCAGATACGCAGTATTTT. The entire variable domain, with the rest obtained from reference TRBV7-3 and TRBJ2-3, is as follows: GAGVSQTPSNKVTEKGKYVELRCDPISGHTALYWYRQSLGQGPEFLIYFQGTGAADDSGLPNDRFFAVRPEGSVSTLKIQRTERGDSAVYLCASSPRSGGPDTQYFGPGTRLTVL.

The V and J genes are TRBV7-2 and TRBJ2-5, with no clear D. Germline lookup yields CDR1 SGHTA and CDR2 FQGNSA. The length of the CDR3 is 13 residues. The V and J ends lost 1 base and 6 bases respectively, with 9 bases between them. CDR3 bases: TGTGCCAGCAGCTTAGACTCGATACAGACCCAGTACTTC. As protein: CASSLDSIQTQYF.

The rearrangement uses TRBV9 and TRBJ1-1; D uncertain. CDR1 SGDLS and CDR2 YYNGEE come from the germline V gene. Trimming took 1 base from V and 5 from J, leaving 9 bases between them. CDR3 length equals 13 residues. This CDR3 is CASSVHSGTEAFF. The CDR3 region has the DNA TGTGCCAGCAGCGTACATTCGGGGACTGAAGCTTTCTTT.

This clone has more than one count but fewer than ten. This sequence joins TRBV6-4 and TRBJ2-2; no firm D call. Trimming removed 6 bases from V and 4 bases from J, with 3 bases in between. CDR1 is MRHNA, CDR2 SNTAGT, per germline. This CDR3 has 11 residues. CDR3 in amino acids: CASRVTGELFF. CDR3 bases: TGTGCCAGCAGGGTCACCGGGGAGCTGTTTTTT.

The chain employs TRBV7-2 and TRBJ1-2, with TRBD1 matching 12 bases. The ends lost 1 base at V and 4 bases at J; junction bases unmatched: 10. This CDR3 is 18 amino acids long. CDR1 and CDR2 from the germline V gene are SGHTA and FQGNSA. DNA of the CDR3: TGTGCCAGCAGCTTAGAAAGGGACAGGGGGCGAAGGAGCTATGGCTACACCTTC. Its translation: CASSLERDRGRRSYGYTF.

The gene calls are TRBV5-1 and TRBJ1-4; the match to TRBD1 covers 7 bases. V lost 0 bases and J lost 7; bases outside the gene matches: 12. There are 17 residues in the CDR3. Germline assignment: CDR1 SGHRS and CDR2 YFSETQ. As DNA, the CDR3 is TGCGCCAGCAGCTTGGGACAGGGAGGGCCTATGGGTGAAAAACTGTTTTTT. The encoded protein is CASSLGQGGPMGEKLFF.

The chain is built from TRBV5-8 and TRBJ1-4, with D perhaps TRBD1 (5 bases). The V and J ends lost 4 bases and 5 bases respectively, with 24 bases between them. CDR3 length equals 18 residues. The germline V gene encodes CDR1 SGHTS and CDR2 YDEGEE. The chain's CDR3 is CASSPGPVASGPNEKLFF. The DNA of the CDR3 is TGTGCCAGCAGCCCCGGGCCGGTAGCGTCAGGGCCCAATGAAAAACTGTTTTTT.

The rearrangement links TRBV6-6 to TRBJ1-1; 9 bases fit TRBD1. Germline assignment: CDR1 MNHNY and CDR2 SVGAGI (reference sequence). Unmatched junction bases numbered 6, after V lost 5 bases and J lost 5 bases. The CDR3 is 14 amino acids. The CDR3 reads CASSKGQGRTEAFF. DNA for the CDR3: TGTGCCAGCAGTAAGGGACAGGGACGTACTGAAGCTTTCTTT.

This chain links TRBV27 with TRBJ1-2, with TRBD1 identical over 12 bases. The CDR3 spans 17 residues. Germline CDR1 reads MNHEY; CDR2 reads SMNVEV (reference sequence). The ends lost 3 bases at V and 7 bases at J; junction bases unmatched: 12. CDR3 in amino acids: CASSFMTGTGGGTGYTF. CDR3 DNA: TGTGCCAGCAGTTTCATGACAGGGACAGGGGGCGGAACTGGCTACACCTTC.

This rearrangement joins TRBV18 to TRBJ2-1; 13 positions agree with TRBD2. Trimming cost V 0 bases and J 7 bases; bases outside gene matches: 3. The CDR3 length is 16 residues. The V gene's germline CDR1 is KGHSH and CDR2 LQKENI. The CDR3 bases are TGTGCCAGCTCACCACCGACGGGACTAGCGGGAAATGAGCAGTTCTTC. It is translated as CASSPPTGLAGNEQFF.

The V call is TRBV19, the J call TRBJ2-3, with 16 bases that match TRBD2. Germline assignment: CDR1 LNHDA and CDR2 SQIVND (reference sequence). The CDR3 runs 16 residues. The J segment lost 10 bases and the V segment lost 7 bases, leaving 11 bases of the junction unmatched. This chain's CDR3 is CASTPGTSGGALAQYF. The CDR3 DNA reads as TGTGCCAGTACCCCAGGGACTAGCGGGGGGGCCCTGGCGCAGTATTTT.

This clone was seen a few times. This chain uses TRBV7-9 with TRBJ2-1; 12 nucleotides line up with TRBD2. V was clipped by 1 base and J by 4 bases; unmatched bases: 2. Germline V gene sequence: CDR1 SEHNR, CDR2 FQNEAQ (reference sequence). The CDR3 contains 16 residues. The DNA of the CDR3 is TGTGCCAGCAGCTTAGTTCTAGCGGGGGGGTACAATGAGCAGTTCTTC. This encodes CASSLVLAGGYNEQFF.

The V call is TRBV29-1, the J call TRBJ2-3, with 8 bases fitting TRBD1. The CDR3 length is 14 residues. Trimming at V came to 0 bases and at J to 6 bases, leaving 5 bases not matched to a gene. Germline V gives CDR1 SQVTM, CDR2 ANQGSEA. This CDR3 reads CSVEDPQGEDTQYF. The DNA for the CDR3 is TGCAGCGTTGAAGATCCACAGGGGGAGGATACGCAGTATTTT.

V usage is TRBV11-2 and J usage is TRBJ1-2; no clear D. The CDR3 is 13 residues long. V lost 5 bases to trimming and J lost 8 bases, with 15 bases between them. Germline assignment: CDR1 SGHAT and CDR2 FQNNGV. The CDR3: CASSTRSEEGYTF. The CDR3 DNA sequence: TGTGCCAGCAGCACGCGCTCGGAGGAGGGCTACACCTTC. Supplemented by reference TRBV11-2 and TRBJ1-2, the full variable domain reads EAGVAQSPRYKIIEKRQSVAFWCNPISGHATLYWYQQILGQGPKLLIQFQNNGVVDDSQLPKDRFSAERLKGVDSTLKIQPAKLEDSAVYLCASSTRSEEGYTFGSGTRLTVV.

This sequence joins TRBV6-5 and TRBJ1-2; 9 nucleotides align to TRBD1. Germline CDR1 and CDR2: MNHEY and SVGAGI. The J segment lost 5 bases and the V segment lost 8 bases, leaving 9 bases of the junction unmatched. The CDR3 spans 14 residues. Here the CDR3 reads CASFETGGSYGYTF. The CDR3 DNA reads TGTGCCAGCTTCGAGACAGGGGGTTCGTATGGCTACACCTTC.

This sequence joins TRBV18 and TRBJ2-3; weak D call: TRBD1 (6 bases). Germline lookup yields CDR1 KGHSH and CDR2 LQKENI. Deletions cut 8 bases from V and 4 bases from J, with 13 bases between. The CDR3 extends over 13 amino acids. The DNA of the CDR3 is TGTGCCAGCAGGGGGTTAGTAGCAGATACGCAGTATTTT. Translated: CASRGLVADTQYF. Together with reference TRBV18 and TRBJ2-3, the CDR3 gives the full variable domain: NAGVMQNPRHLVRRRGQEARLRCSPMKGHSHVYWYRQLPEEGLKFMVYLQKENIIDESGMPKERFSAEFPKEGPSILRIQQVVRGDSAAYFCASRGLVADTQYFGPGTRLTVL.

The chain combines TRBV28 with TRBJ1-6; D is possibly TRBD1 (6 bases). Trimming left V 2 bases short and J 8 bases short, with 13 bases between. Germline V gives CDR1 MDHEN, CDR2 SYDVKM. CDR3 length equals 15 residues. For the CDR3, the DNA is TGTGCCAGCAGTTTACCGTCGGCAGGGGATTCACCCCTCCACTTT. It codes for CASSLPSAGDSPLHF.

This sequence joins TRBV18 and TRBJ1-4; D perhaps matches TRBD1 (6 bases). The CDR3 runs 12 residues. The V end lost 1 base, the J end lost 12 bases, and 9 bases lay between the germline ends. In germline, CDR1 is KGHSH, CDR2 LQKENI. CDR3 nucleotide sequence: TGTGCCAGCTCACCACGGGCAGGGGAACTGTTTTTT. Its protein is CASSPRAGELFF.

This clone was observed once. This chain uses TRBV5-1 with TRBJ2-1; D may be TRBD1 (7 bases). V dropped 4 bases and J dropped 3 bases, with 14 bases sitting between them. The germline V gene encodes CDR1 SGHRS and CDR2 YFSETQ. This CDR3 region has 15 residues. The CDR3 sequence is CASSNSGDSYNEQFF. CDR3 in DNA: TGCGCCAGCAGCAACTCGGGGGACAGCTACAATGAGCAGTTCTTC.

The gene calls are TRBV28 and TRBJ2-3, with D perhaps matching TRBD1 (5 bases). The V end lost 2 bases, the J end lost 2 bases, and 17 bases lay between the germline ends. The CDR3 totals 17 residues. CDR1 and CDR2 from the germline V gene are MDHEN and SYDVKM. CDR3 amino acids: CASSLNPLTDITDTQYF. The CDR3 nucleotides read TGTGCCAGCAGTTTAAATCCCTTGACAGATATCACAGATACGCAGTATTTT.